The 16 T cell receptor beta chains in this list originate from one sample, sequenced in a study of PD-L1 blockade in urothelial cancer. Time point noted: pretreatment peripheral blood. TCRdb keeps only in-frame clones here, not all; method: immunoSEQ multiplex PCR. The sample yields about 95,000 clones, 90% seen once. The input for sequencing was PBMCs, taken around atezolizumab (anti-PD-L1) treatment. These receptor sequences come from a man aged 55 to 70 with urothelial cancer.

As for this clone: Compared with germline, one end of the junction differs, possibly owing to a read error. The V call is TRBV4-1, the J call TRBJ2-4; TRBD1 aligns across 8 bases. The CDR3 is made up of 16 amino acids. Per the germline V gene, CDR1 is MGHRA and CDR2 is YSYEKL. DNA for the CDR3: TGCGCCAGCAGCCAAGAGGTGACAGGGGTGGGGTCAATTCGGCACTTC. Encoded protein: CASSQEVTGVGSIRHF.

The CDR3 sequence is CASSLGLAGGQETQYF. The CDR3 region has the DNA TGTGCCAGCAGCTTAGGGCTAGCGGGAGGGCAAGAGACCCAGTACTTC. J is TRBJ2-5 and V is TRBV7-6, with 12 positions matching TRBD2. Germline CDR1 is SGHVS and CDR2 is FNYEAQ. The CDR3 loop spans 16 amino acids. V shed 1 base, J shed 2 bases, and the junction held 2 bases outside the gene matches.

The chain is built from TRBV28 and TRBJ1-2; D possibly corresponds to TRBD1 (5 bases). V lost 5 bases and J lost 7, with 20 bases in between. Germline V gene sequence: CDR1 MDHEN, CDR2 SYDVKM. The CDR3 runs 15 residues. As DNA, the CDR3 is TGTGCCAGCAGTCTCACCCCGGGGGGGGTACGTGGCTACACCTTC. Translation gives CASSLTPGGVRGYTF.

The V and J genes are TRBV6-1 and TRBJ1-1; D unclear. The CDR3 spans 11 residues. Trimming removed 11 bases from V and 4 bases from J, with 11 bases in between. Germline V lookup: CDR1 MNHNS, CDR2 SASEGT. CDR3 region: CACHPGTEAFF. The CDR3 nucleotides are TGTGCCTGCCACCCGGGCACTGAAGCTTTCTTT.

V is TRBV5-4 and J is TRBJ1-5; D remains ambiguous. The germline gives CDR1 SGHNT, CDR2 YYREEE (reference sequence). The CDR3 totals 14 residues. The V and J ends lost 1 base and 3 bases respectively, with 8 bases between them. The CDR3 region is CASSLRGNNQPQHF. In DNA form, the CDR3 reads TGTGCCAGCAGCTTGCGAGGCAACAATCAGCCCCAGCATTTT.

V usage is TRBV5-1 and J usage is TRBJ2-5, with D unresolved. Trimming cost V 1 base and J 2 bases, with 6 bases left between them. The CDR3 runs to 13 residues. The V gene's germline CDR1 is SGHRS and CDR2 YFSETQ. CDR3 bases: TGCGCCAGCAGCTTGTACGAGCAAGAGACCCAGTACTTC. It codes for CASSLYEQETQYF.

This chain joins TRBV6-5 and TRBJ2-7; D not resolved. Trimming cost V 5 bases and J 4 bases, with 18 bases left between them. The CDR3 is made up of 15 amino acids. Germline lookup yields CDR1 MNHEY and CDR2 SVGAGI. The chain's CDR3 is CASSPLLGAGYEQYF. DNA of the CDR3: TGTGCCAGCAGTCCCCTGCTGGGCGCAGGATACGAGCAGTACTTC.

The rearrangement uses TRBV28 and TRBJ1-3; 8 bases map to TRBD1. V was pared by 6 bases and J by 4 bases, with 5 bases of the junction left unmatched. The CDR3 is made up of 14 amino acids. CDR1 is MDHEN and CDR2 is SYDVKM in the germline V gene. CDR3 coding DNA: TGTGCCAGCAGCTTCCGGGACAGGGGAAACACCATATATTTT. Its protein is CASSFRDRGNTIYF. Full variable domain (remainder filled in from reference TRBV28 and TRBJ1-3): DVKVTQSSRYLVKRTGEKVFLECVQDMDHENMFWYRQDPGLGLRLIYFSYDVKMKEKGDIPEGYSVSREKKERFSLILESASTNQTSMYLCASSFRDRGNTIYFGEGSWLTVV.

The chain couples TRBV6-1 to TRBJ2-7, with TRBD1 matching over 7 bases. CDR3 length equals 14 residues. Germline CDR1 reads MNHNS; CDR2 reads SASEGT. The ends lost 2 bases at V and 7 bases at J; junction bases unmatched: 8. CDR3 coding DNA: TGTGCCAGCAGTGAAATAGGGGACAGTTATGAGCAGTACTTC. It specifies CASSEIGDSYEQYF.

The rearrangement uses TRBV6-5 and TRBJ2-3; D is possibly TRBD2 (5 bases). V lost 2 bases to trimming and J lost 6 bases, with 15 bases between them. CDR3 size: 15 residues. Germline-derived CDR1 and CDR2 are MNHEY and SVGAGI. CDR3 nucleotides: TGTGCCAGCAGTTACACGGGGTACCTGGGGGATACGCAGTATTTT. Translating it yields CASSYTGYLGDTQYF.

The rearrangement links TRBV28 to TRBJ1-3; D remains ambiguous. Germline-derived CDR1 and CDR2 are MDHEN and SYDVKM. The germline V and J ends were trimmed by 3 bases and 4 bases, with 13 bases remaining between them. The CDR3 is 15 residues long. The CDR3 nucleotides read TGTGCCAGCAGTTTCGCGGGTTCGGGGGGAAACACCATATATTTT. Translating it yields CASSFAGSGGNTIYF.

J is TRBJ2-1 and V is TRBV7-9; D perhaps matches TRBD1 (5 bases). The V and J ends lost 8 bases and 0 bases respectively, with 20 bases between them. The CDR3 contains 17 residues. The V gene's germline CDR1 is SEHNR and CDR2 FQNEAQ (reference sequence). Written as DNA, the CDR3 is TGTGCCAGCGGACGTATGGGGCACGCGAGCTCCTACAATGAGCAGTTCTTC. Translation: CASGRMGHASSYNEQFF.

This chain joins TRBV6-5 and TRBJ2-2, with unresolved D. The ends were cut back, 6 bases at V and 6 bases at J, with 11 bases in the middle. Germline CDR1 MNHEY, CDR2 SVGAGI. The CDR3 contains 13 residues. The CDR3 DNA follows: TGTGCCAGCAGCCGACCAGGCCCCGGGGAGCTGTTTTTT. Protein: CASSRPGPGELFF.

The V call is TRBV18, the J call TRBJ1-1; D gene uncertain. This CDR3 region has 15 residues. Trimming stripped 0 bases from V and 0 bases from J, with 8 bases between. CDR1 is KGHSH and CDR2 is LQKENI in the germline V gene. CDR3 sequence (DNA): TGTGCCAGCTCACCACCGGGCACGTTGAACACTGAAGCTTTCTTT. As protein: CASSPPGTLNTEAFF.

This chain uses TRBV7-9 with TRBJ1-4; TRBD1 matches 8 bases. Trimming took 0 bases from V and 7 from J; bases not matched to a gene: 7. The CDR3 covers 16 residues. Germline CDR1 SEHNR, CDR2 FQNEAQ (reference sequence). The CDR3: CASSLASPGGSEKLFF. DNA for the CDR3: TGTGCCAGCAGCTTAGCGTCGCCAGGGGGCAGTGAAAAACTGTTTTTT.

This clone came up a few times. Other nucleotide sequences from this sample produce the same CDR3. This chain links TRBV18 with TRBJ2-3; no firm D call. The CDR3 covers 13 residues. V was cut by 2 bases and J by 3 bases, with 6 bases left in between. Per germline, CDR1 KGHSH and CDR2 LQKENI. For the CDR3, the DNA is TGTGCCAGCTCACCAGGGCTAACAGATACGCAGTATTTT. Amino acids: CASSPGLTDTQYF.